Following are 25 T cell receptor beta chains from one sample sequenced in a study of T-cell reconstitution after alpha-beta-depleted transplantation in children. Unique molecular identifiers were used to barcode this TCRbeta library. MiXCR, run by TCRdb on the PCR reads, gives a single entry per CDR3 protein. The sample holds approximately 150,000 distinct CDR3 sequences, 8% to 10% seen once. The sequencing here drew on PBMCs, mostly from graft donor cells, taken 180 days after TCRalphabeta/CD19-depleted stem cell transplant. The source of these receptors is a female patient aged 2 to 10 who had a stem cell transplant for congenital amegakaryocytic thrombocytopenia, so the T cells may come from the graft donor.

This clonotype was found a few times. The chain carries TRBV19 and TRBJ1-2; 8 nucleotides agree with TRBD1. Germline CDR1 reads LNHDA; CDR2 reads SQIVND (reference sequence). With 8 bases clipped from V and 5 bases from J, the junction kept 10 bases outside the gene matches. The CDR3 covers 14 residues. As DNA, the CDR3 is TGTGCCAGTTGGATCGAGACAGGGGAATATGGCTACACCTTC. Its translation: CASWIETGEYGYTF.

Turning to this clonotype: A much larger clone lies a single base off, so this may be a read error. The J gene is TRBJ2-3, the V gene TRBV5-6; 8 bases align to TRBD1. CDR1 is SGHDT and CDR2 is YYEEEE in the germline V gene. After removal of 4 bases from V and 0 bases from J, the junction contained 4 bases not matched to a gene. This CDR3 spans 15 amino acids. This chain's CDR3 is CASSMGQVSTDTQYF. The CDR3, as DNA: TGTGCCAGCAGCATGGGACAGGTGAGCACAGATACGCAGTATTTT.

This clonotype was observed at least ten times. The J gene is TRBJ2-5, the V gene TRBV3-1, with 8 bases identical to TRBD1. The CDR3 loop spans 14 amino acids. Per germline, CDR1 LGHDT and CDR2 YNNKEL (reference sequence). Losses at the gene ends were 7 bases for V and 2 bases for J; bases not matched to a gene: 6. CDR3 sequence (DNA): TGTGCCAGCAATACCAGACAGGGGCAAGAGACCCAGTACTTC. It translates to CASNTRQGQETQYF.

The table lists this clonotype with many counts. The V and J genes are TRBV6-5 and TRBJ1-5; D gene uncertain. The CDR3 loop spans 15 amino acids. The V gene's germline CDR1 is MNHEY and CDR2 SVGAGI. V was pared by 0 bases and J by 0 bases, with 6 bases between. The CDR3 sequence is CASSYSGNSNQPQHF. DNA of the CDR3: TGTGCCAGCAGTTACTCGGGTAATAGCAATCAGCCCCAGCATTTT.

This clonotype came up many times. V and J are TRBV6-1 and TRBJ2-2; tentatively, D is TRBD1 (7 bases). Per the germline V gene, CDR1 is MNHNS and CDR2 is SASEGT. This CDR3 spans 16 amino acids. Trimming left V 6 bases short and J 6 bases short, with 20 bases between. For the CDR3, the DNA is TGTGCCAGCAGCCCTCGGGTCCCAGGGGGGCCCGGGGAGCTGTTTTTT. This codes for CASSPRVPGGPGELFF.

This clonotype has just a few counts. This CDR3 reads CASLDLGGAETQYF. CDR3 sequence (DNA): TGTGCCAGCCTCGATCTGGGGGGCGCGGAGACCCAGTACTTC. The rearrangement links TRBV6-5 to TRBJ2-5, with D perhaps matching TRBD1 or TRBD2 (6 bases each). The CDR3 spans 14 residues. CDR1 is MNHEY and CDR2 is SVGAGI in the germline V gene. The ends were cut back, 8 bases at V and 5 bases at J, with 18 bases in the middle.

Turning to this clonotype: A much larger clone sits a single nucleotide away, making a read error possible. The chain is built from TRBV6-1 and TRBJ2-5, with D possibly matching TRBD2 (6 bases). Germline CDR1 MNHNS, CDR2 SASEGT. This CDR3 comprises 14 residues. V lost 7 bases and J 6 bases, leaving 18 bases between the germline ends. CDR3 bases: TGTGCCAGCATGTGGCTTCTACGCGGGAAGACCCAGTACTTC. This gives the protein CASMWLLRGKTQYF.

Ten or more counts support this clonotype. The chain couples TRBV3-1 to TRBJ1-1, with D possibly TRBD1 on 6 matching bases. The V gene's germline CDR1 is LGHDT and CDR2 YNNKEL (reference sequence). The CDR3 totals 17 residues. Trimming removed 3 bases from V and 1 base from J, with 18 bases in between. As DNA, the CDR3 is TGTGCCAGCAGCCACAAGTGGACAGAAGGACAGAACACTGAAGCTTTCTTT. Its protein is CASSHKWTEGQNTEAFF.

V gene TRBV20-1 combines with J gene TRBJ2-3, with D perhaps TRBD1 or TRBD2 (6 bases each). Deletions cut 5 bases from V and 5 bases from J, with 23 bases between. The CDR3 runs 16 residues. The germline gives CDR1 DFQATT, CDR2 SNEGSKA (reference sequence). This CDR3 is CSAPRGTFGTKDTQYF. The CDR3 region has the DNA TGCAGTGCTCCCCGCGGGACATTTGGGACCAAAGATACGCAGTATTTT.

The sample holds many counts of this clonotype. The chain couples TRBV5-1 to TRBJ2-7, with 8 bases matching TRBD1. The V gene end was trimmed by 5 bases and the J gene end by 3 bases; junction bases not matched to a gene: 10. The CDR3 is 15 residues long. CDR1 SGHRS and CDR2 YFSETQ come from the germline V gene. CDR3 region: CASRYGQGVNYEQYF. The CDR3 DNA reads TGCGCCAGCAGATATGGACAGGGCGTAAACTACGAGCAGTACTTC.

The chain joins TRBV29-1 to TRBJ2-1; TRBD2 matches 12 bases. This CDR3 comprises 15 residues. The J segment lost 5 bases and the V segment lost 2 bases, leaving 4 bases of the junction unmatched. Looked up from germline, CDR1 is SQVTM and CDR2 is ANQGSEA. The DNA for the CDR3 is TGCAGCGTTGAATTCGCTAGCGGGGGGGACAATGAGCAGTTCTTC. This encodes CSVEFASGGDNEQFF.

The sample holds many counts of this clonotype. V is TRBV6-1 and J is TRBJ2-3; 7 positions match TRBD2. The junction had 14 bases not matched to a gene; V was cut back by 5 bases and J by 6 bases. CDR1 is MNHNS, CDR2 SASEGT, per germline. CDR3 length equals 16 residues. The CDR3 loop reads CASSKGTTYSHDTQYF. CDR3 in DNA: TGTGCCAGCAGTAAAGGGACTACATATTCGCACGATACGCAGTATTTT.

This clonotype was recorded many times. The gene calls are TRBV12-3 or TRBV12-4 and TRBJ1-5; D unresolved. CDR3 length: 18 amino acids. Trimming shortened V by 1 base and J by 4 bases, and 20 bases separated the two germline ends. CDR3 sequence reads: CASSLVAPGWKRNQPQHF. The CDR3 nucleotides are TGTGCCAGCAGTTTAGTAGCCCCCGGGTGGAAGAGGAATCAGCCCCAGCATTTT.

This clonotype was seen more than once but under ten times. The V and J genes are TRBV4-3 and TRBJ1-5; 7 nucleotides agree with TRBD1. There are 19 residues in the CDR3. The germline gives CDR1 LGHNA, CDR2 YSLEER. Germline trimming cut 0 bases from V and 1 base from J; bases unmatched to any gene: 12. CDR3 loop: CASSQDLYRGLVSNQPQHF. The CDR3 DNA follows: TGCGCCAGCAGCCAAGATCTTTACAGGGGTCTCGTCAGCAATCAGCCCCAGCATTTT.

This clonotype was detected many times. This chain links TRBV20-1 with TRBJ2-2; 9 nucleotides line up with TRBD2. Germline CDR1 reads DFQATT; CDR2 reads SNEGSKA (reference sequence). The CDR3 is 16 residues long. V lost 6 bases and J lost 1; bases outside the gene matches: 9. In DNA, the CDR3 is TGCAGTGCGAGAAACCCGCGGGAGGGGAACACCGGGGAGCTGTTTTTT. The encoded protein is CSARNPREGNTGELFF.

This clonotype was observed many times. V usage is TRBV4-3 and J usage is TRBJ2-5, with 8 bases identical to TRBD1. V shed 1 base, J shed 5 bases, and the junction held 9 bases outside the gene matches. Germline CDR1 and CDR2: LGHNA and YSLEER. The length of the CDR3 is 16 residues. The CDR3 protein is CASSQVRAGGRETQYF. In DNA, the CDR3 is TGCGCCAGCAGCCAAGTTAGGGCAGGGGGCCGTGAGACCCAGTACTTC.

This clonotype was counted at least ten times. The V and J genes are TRBV27 and TRBJ1-2; possible D gene TRBD1, 5 bases. Germline CDR1 and CDR2: MNHEY and SMNVEV (reference sequence). The CDR3 consists of 19 residues. Trimming stripped 5 bases from V and 5 bases from J, with 30 bases between. CDR3 protein: CASSRIGDTLATGVYGYTF. In DNA form, the CDR3 reads TGTGCCAGCAGTCGGATTGGGGATACACTCGCAACGGGGGTTTATGGCTACACCTTC.

The chain is built from TRBV12-3 or TRBV12-4 and TRBJ2-3; possible D gene TRBD1, 5 bases. Between the trimmed V and J ends, which lost 3 bases and 2 bases, there was a span of 6 bases. CDR3 size: 13 residues. The CDR3 nucleotides are TGTGCCAGCAGTTTGACAGTCACAGATACGCAGTATTTT. Its protein is CASSLTVTDTQYF.

In this sample, this clonotype turned up many times. The chain joins TRBV12-3 or TRBV12-4 to TRBJ2-3; D perhaps matches TRBD1 (6 bases). V was trimmed by 6 bases and J by 7 bases, leaving 8 bases between them. The CDR3 is 11 residues long. The CDR3 protein is CASRGANTQYF. The CDR3 nucleotides read TGTGCCAGCAGGGGGGCGAATACGCAGTATTTT.

The chain combines TRBV7-6 with TRBJ2-7, with 15 bases fitting TRBD2. Germline loops: CDR1 SGHVS, CDR2 FNYEAQ. V was pared by 5 bases and J by 2 bases, with 4 bases of the junction left unmatched. The CDR3 extends over 16 amino acids. The DNA for the CDR3 is TGTGCCAGCAGCCCGGGACTAGCGGGAGGCCCCTACGAGCAGTACTTC. Its protein product is CASSPGLAGGPYEQYF.

The chain recombines TRBV13 with TRBJ2-7; possibly TRBD1 for D (5 bases). The CDR3 runs 12 residues. V lost 7 bases, J lost 5 bases, and 12 bases lay in between. Germline assignment: CDR1 PRHDT and CDR2 FYEKMQ (reference sequence). The CDR3 DNA is TGTGCCAGCACCGCAGGGCAGAACGAGCAGTACTTC. It codes for CASTAGQNEQYF.

This clonotype was seen repeatedly, ten times or more. The chain links TRBV4-1 to TRBJ2-5; tentatively, D is TRBD2 (5 bases). The CDR3 runs to 14 residues. V was pared by 2 bases and J by 5 bases, with 12 bases between. CDR1 is MGHRA and CDR2 is YSYEKL in the germline V gene. The CDR3 sequence is CASSQTRADETQYF. In DNA, the CDR3 is TGCGCCAGCAGCCAAACCAGAGCGGATGAGACCCAGTACTTC.

This clonotype was observed many times. This chain connects TRBV5-1 to TRBJ2-3; D ambiguous. The CDR3 length is 15 residues. From germline, CDR1 is SGHRS and CDR2 YFSETQ. Trimming left V 0 bases short and J 0 bases short, with 8 bases between. The CDR3 sequence: CASSLVSGSTDTQYF. Written as DNA, the CDR3 is TGCGCCAGCAGCTTGGTTTCTGGGAGCACAGATACGCAGTATTTT.

This clonotype was observed many times. V and J are TRBV15 and TRBJ2-7, with no clear D. There are 12 residues in the CDR3. The V end was cut by 0 bases, the J end by 3 bases, with 3 bases between. Germline lookup yields CDR1 LNHNV and CDR2 YYDKDF (reference sequence). Here the CDR3 reads CATSREDYEQYF. The CDR3 coding sequence is TGTGCCACCAGCAGAGAAGACTACGAGCAGTACTTC.

This clonotype was observed many times. The CDR3 here is CASSFTGRDTEAFF. The CDR3 DNA reads as TGTGCCAGCAGTTTCACAGGGAGGGACACTGAAGCTTTCTTT. The rearrangement joins TRBV12-3 or TRBV12-4 to TRBJ1-1; a possible D gene is TRBD1 (6 bases). The V end was cut by 3 bases, the J end by 3 bases, with 11 bases between. CDR3 length: 14 amino acids.